Listed below are T cell receptor beta chains from one sample, sequenced in a study of Graves' ophthalmopathy and Graves' hyperthyroidism. TCRdb recomputed calls from the multiplex PCR reads with MiXCR, one row per CDR3 protein. Of around 1,200,000 distinct CDR3 sequences listed, 35% to 45% were seen once; the top ten hold around 10%. Specimen: peripheral blood or thyroid tissue (not recorded which). These TCRs come from an adult man with Graves' hyperthyroidism. Each CDR3 is given without its conserved first and last residue.

CDR3aa: ASSLDLGRATYEQY
v_gene: TRBV11-2
len: 14
j_gene: TRBJ2-7

CDR3aa: ASSWTDGPVNYGYT
v_gene: TRBV7-9
len: 14
j_gene: TRBJ1-2

CDR3aa: ASSLNPGTSGVGQY
v_gene: TRBV5-5
len: 14
j_gene: TRBJ2-7

CDR3aa: SAREQEYSNQPQH
v_gene: TRBV20-1
len: 13
j_gene: TRBJ1-5

CDR3aa: SVTRGGGNRRYT
v_gene: TRBV29-1
len: 12
j_gene: TRBJ1-2

CDR3aa: ASSQGMGAYEQY
v_gene: TRBV4-3
len: 12
j_gene: TRBJ2-7

CDR3aa: ASTGGTGGTSNSPLH
v_gene: TRBV6-5
len: 15
j_gene: TRBJ1-6

CDR3aa: ATSRDTGPPLNEAF
v_gene: TRBV15
len: 14
j_gene: TRBJ1-1

CDR3aa: ASSQDDSTDYGYT
v_gene: TRBV4-2
len: 13
j_gene: TRBJ1-2

CDR3aa: ATSDFGRGIGYGYT
v_gene: TRBV10-3
len: 14
j_gene: TRBJ1-2

CDR3aa: ASSTVGGTKRRETQY
v_gene: TRBV2
len: 15
j_gene: TRBJ2-5

CDR3aa: ASSPQPGTGGEGANVLT
v_gene: TRBV12-3/TRBV12-4
len: 17
j_gene: TRBJ2-6

CDR3aa: ASSDRTVLYGYT
v_gene: TRBV2
len: 12
j_gene: TRBJ1-2

CDR3aa: ASSYNRQAEAF
v_gene: TRBV6-1
len: 11
j_gene: TRBJ1-1

CDR3aa: SVSRGTSSGNTIY
v_gene: TRBV29-1
len: 13
j_gene: TRBJ1-3

CDR3aa: AISESGLGGHGYT
v_gene: TRBV10-3
len: 13
j_gene: TRBJ1-2

CDR3aa: ASSQGTGAGETQY
v_gene: TRBV9
len: 13
j_gene: TRBJ2-5

CDR3aa: ASSYSGYQGSKLF
v_gene: TRBV6-5
len: 13
j_gene: TRBJ1-4

CDR3aa: ASSRRASANGNTIY
v_gene: TRBV18
len: 14
j_gene: TRBJ1-3

CDR3aa: ASTPDRSGNTIY
v_gene: TRBV25-1
len: 12
j_gene: TRBJ1-3

CDR3aa: ASSLLQGSSYEQY
v_gene: TRBV12-3/TRBV12-4
len: 13
j_gene: TRBJ2-7

CDR3aa: SVGGRGEGYT
v_gene: TRBV29-1
len: 10
j_gene: TRBJ1-2

CDR3aa: TSRGQAYGYT
v_gene: TRBV10-2
len: 10
j_gene: TRBJ1-2

CDR3aa: ASTVSGTGVAGELF
v_gene: TRBV5-1
len: 14
j_gene: TRBJ2-2

CDR3aa: ASSRLTGVNEQY
v_gene: TRBV12-3/TRBV12-4
len: 12
j_gene: TRBJ2-7

CDR3aa: SVTREGPDTQY
v_gene: TRBV29-1
len: 11
j_gene: TRBJ2-3

CDR3aa: ASSLQGAQSSYEQY
v_gene: TRBV7-9
len: 14
j_gene: TRBJ2-7

CDR3aa: ASSYSKDRETAYEQY
v_gene: TRBV6-2/TRBV6-3
len: 15
j_gene: TRBJ2-7

CDR3aa: ASSHPGWGSNTGELF
v_gene: TRBV4-3
len: 15
j_gene: TRBJ2-2

CDR3aa: SVEYRLLDWYGYT
v_gene: TRBV29-1
len: 13
j_gene: TRBJ1-2

CDR3aa: AIQRTSADTQY
v_gene: TRBV10-3
len: 11
j_gene: TRBJ2-3

CDR3aa: ATGTAGETQY
v_gene: TRBV10-3
len: 10
j_gene: TRBJ2-5

CDR3aa: SARVGGNSNQPQH
v_gene: TRBV20-1
len: 13
j_gene: TRBJ1-5

CDR3aa: ASSQVTGPNEKLF
v_gene: TRBV14
len: 13
j_gene: TRBJ1-4

CDR3aa: ASSPPSVQSYGYT
v_gene: TRBV10-2
len: 13
j_gene: TRBJ1-2

CDR3aa: SAANRGWSTEAF
v_gene: TRBV20-1
len: 12
j_gene: TRBJ1-1

CDR3aa: ASSLGGRAAYEQY
v_gene: TRBV28
len: 13
j_gene: TRBJ2-7

CDR3aa: ASSLGGTAGLNQPQH
v_gene: TRBV7-2
len: 15
j_gene: TRBJ1-5

CDR3aa: AISEGSDYGYT
v_gene: TRBV10-3
len: 11
j_gene: TRBJ1-2

CDR3aa: ASSLAQYGYT
v_gene: TRBV7-2
len: 10
j_gene: TRBJ1-2

CDR3aa: AIGAQGEGRETQY
v_gene: TRBV10-2
len: 13
j_gene: TRBJ2-5

CDR3aa: ASSSNSGQTGEQY
v_gene: TRBV7-2
len: 13
j_gene: TRBJ2-7

CDR3aa: ASSYDRRQNTEA
v_gene: TRBV6-5
len: 12
j_gene: TRBJ2-6

CDR3aa: ASGCPDRAKSYEQY
v_gene: TRBV12-5
len: 14
j_gene: TRBJ2-7